The 26 T cell receptor beta chains reported below all come from one sample, sequenced in a study of T cell responses to AZD1222 COVID-19 vaccine. Sequencing used immunoSEQ multiplex PCR; TCRdb keeps in-frame clones, though not all of them. Among 110,000 to 150,000 clones listed, 75% to 95% were seen once. The sample consisted of peripheral blood, taken on day 0 of AZD1222 vaccination. These receptors were collected from an adult in good health.

The V gene is TRBV11-3, the J gene TRBJ1-1, with D possibly TRBD1 on 5 matching bases. This CDR3 is 16 amino acids long. The V and J ends lost 1 base and 6 bases respectively, with 18 bases between them. Germline V gives CDR1 SGHNT, CDR2 YENEEA. In DNA, the CDR3 is TGTGCCAGCAGCTTAGTCGGTACAGGCTGGGGGGCTGAAGCTTTCTTT. Protein sequence: CASSLVGTGWGAEAFF.

This chain uses TRBV19 with TRBJ1-2; 9 bases align to TRBD1. The CDR3 totals 16 residues. CDR1 and CDR2 from the germline V gene are LNHDA and SQIVND (reference sequence). V trimming: 3 bases; J trimming: 4 bases; junction bases outside the gene matches: 9. The CDR3 coding sequence is TGTGCCAGTAGTATCGGACAGGGGTTCGTCGGCTATGGCTACACCTTC. Residues: CASSIGQGFVGYGYTF.

The gene calls are TRBV7-9 and TRBJ1-1; D is possibly TRBD1 (5 bases). The CDR3 sequence is 13 residues long. The V gene lost 6 bases and the J gene lost 5 bases, with 13 bases spanning the gap. Germline CDR1 is SEHNR and CDR2 is FQNEAQ (reference sequence). The CDR3 region has the DNA TGTGCCAGCAGATCCAACGAGGGGACTGAAGCTTTCTTT. Amino acid sequence: CASRSNEGTEAFF.

The chain combines TRBV5-6 with TRBJ1-2; 11 bases agree with TRBD1. The length of the CDR3 is 17 residues. Germline V gene sequence: CDR1 SGHDT, CDR2 YYEEEE. V lost 4 bases to trimming and J lost 3 bases; unmatched junction nucleotides: 11. The CDR3 protein is CASSLKGGQGAYYGYTF. The CDR3 DNA sequence: TGTGCCAGCAGCCTCAAGGGAGGACAGGGGGCGTACTATGGCTACACCTTC.

The chain recombines TRBV5-6 with TRBJ1-2; D ambiguous. V was clipped by 0 bases and J by 8 bases, with 14 bases between them. Germline V gene data show CDR1 as SGHDT and CDR2 as YYEEEE. This CDR3 is built from 14 residues. DNA for the CDR3: TGTGCCAGCAGCTTGGAGTTCCGGATAGAGGGCTACACCTTC. It encodes CASSLEFRIEGYTF.

This clone was recorded only once. For the CDR3, the DNA is TGTGCCAGCAGCTCGAGGGGAGTTCAGGACTACACCTTC. Its protein product is CASSSRGVQDYTF. The chain carries TRBV7-2 and TRBJ1-2, with a weak D call TRBD1 (5 bases). The V end was cut by 4 bases, the J end by 10 bases, with 16 bases between. CDR1 is SGHTA and CDR2 is FQGNSA in the germline V gene. The CDR3 spans 13 residues.

The chain recombines TRBV7-3 with TRBJ2-2; 7 nucleotides line up with TRBD2. J gave up 3 bases and V 5 bases, and 9 bases lay outside the gene matches. CDR3 length: 16 amino acids. Germline V gives CDR1 SGHTA, CDR2 FQGTGA. CDR3 region: CASSPLGGDHTGELFF. The CDR3 DNA reads TGTGCCAGCAGCCCGCTGGGAGGGGATCACACCGGGGAGCTGTTTTTT.

The sample holds one count of this clone. The chain recombines TRBV4-2 with TRBJ2-4; the D gene is possibly TRBD2 (6 bases). The V and J ends lost 0 bases and 9 bases respectively, with 15 bases between them. Germline loops: CDR1 LGHNA, CDR2 YNFKEQ. CDR3 length: 15 amino acids. The CDR3 coding sequence is TGTGCCAGCAGCCAAGATCACGGTAGTAGCGGCATTCAGTACTTC. As protein: CASSQDHGSSGIQYF.

The chain links TRBV21-1 to TRBJ2-1; the table assigns TRBD2, which was not confirmed against the DNA. TRBV21-1 is marked as a pseudogene. This CDR3 has 15 amino acids. The CDR3 is CASSKVRSCSDEQFF. The CDR3 DNA is TGTGCCAGCAGCAAAGTACGGTCTTGTAGCGATGAGCAGTTCTTC.

V gene TRBV5-1 combines with J gene TRBJ1-1, with a tentative D call TRBD1 (5 bases). Germline V lookup: CDR1 SGHRS, CDR2 YFSETQ. There are 14 residues in the CDR3. V gave up 4 bases and J gave up 2 bases, with 12 bases separating them. This CDR3 reads CASSTGQLNTEAFF. CDR3 nucleotides: TGCGCCAGCAGCACCGGACAACTTAACACTGAAGCTTTCTTT. Filled out from reference TRBV5-1 and TRBJ1-1, the complete variable domain reads KAGVTQTPRYLIKTRGQQVTLSCSPISGHRSVSWYQQTPGQGLQFLFEYFSETQRNKGNFPGRFSGRQFSNSRSEMNVSTLELGDSALYLCASSTGQLNTEAFFGQGTRLTVV.

This sequence joins TRBV28 and TRBJ1-2; 10 nucleotides align to TRBD1. V lost 2 bases and J lost 7; bases outside the gene matches: 1. CDR1 MDHEN and CDR2 SYDVKM come from the germline V gene. This CDR3 spans 13 amino acids. The CDR3 loop reads CASSLDRGPGYTF. CDR3 nucleotides: TGTGCCAGCAGTTTAGACAGGGGGCCTGGCTACACCTTC.

This clone was seen just once. The chain couples TRBV6-5 to TRBJ1-2; D may be TRBD1 (6 bases). This CDR3 is 13 amino acids long. Germline V lookup: CDR1 MNHEY, CDR2 SVGAGI. V dropped 4 bases and J dropped 8 bases, with 14 bases sitting between them. Here the CDR3 DNA reads TGTGCCAGCAGTTTCCACAGGGTCGGCGGCTACACCTTC. Its protein product is CASSFHRVGGYTF.

The V call is TRBV4-1, the J call TRBJ2-7; D is uncertain. The CDR3 contains 15 residues. V lost 4 bases and J lost 0, with 13 bases in between. Germline CDR1 reads MGHRA; CDR2 reads YSYEKL. The CDR3 DNA sequence: TGCGCCAGCAGCCCCCCTGGACGGAGCTCCTACGAGCAGTACTTC. It translates to CASSPPGRSSYEQYF.

This chain joins TRBV12-5 and TRBJ1-3; D gene uncertain. CDR3 length: 9 residues. The V gene's germline CDR1 is LGHNT and CDR2 FRNRAP. V dropped 6 bases and J dropped 7 bases, with 1 base sitting between them. CDR3: CASGNTIYF. DNA of the CDR3: TGTGCTAGTGGGAACACCATATATTTT.

The V gene is TRBV4-3, the J gene TRBJ2-2; a possible D gene is TRBD1 (7 bases). The V and J ends lost 4 bases and 7 bases respectively, with 16 bases between them. CDR3 length: 15 residues. CDR1 is LGHNA, CDR2 YSLEER, per germline. CDR3 in DNA: TGCGCCAGCAGCCCCTCAGGGGGGCAAGGCGGGGAGCTGTTTTTT. Its protein is CASSPSGGQGGELFF.

The chain combines TRBV7-3 with TRBJ2-2; tentatively, D is TRBD2 (5 bases). This CDR3 has 14 residues. V dropped 5 bases and J dropped 7 bases, with 14 bases sitting between them. Germline assignment: CDR1 SGHTA and CDR2 FQGTGA. The CDR3 loop reads CASSPTSGGGELFF. CDR3 nucleotides: TGTGCCAGCAGCCCAACTAGTGGTGGCGGGGAGCTGTTTTTT.

The chain employs TRBV7-9 and TRBJ1-6; 7 bases are shared with TRBD1. The J segment lost 8 bases and the V segment lost 4 bases, leaving 5 bases of the junction unmatched. Germline V gene data show CDR1 as SEHNR and CDR2 as FQNEAQ (reference sequence). The CDR3 totals 14 residues. Here the CDR3 reads CASSSTGRDSPLHF. The CDR3 bases are TGTGCCAGCAGCTCGACAGGGAGAGATTCACCCCTCCACTTT.

Regarding this clone: Relative to the germline gene, one junction end is altered; a read error may explain this. CDR3 in amino acids: CASDQSGTSGGPPFF. The CDR3 DNA reads TGCGCCAGCGACCAATCCGGGACTAGCGGGGGGCCTCCTTTTTTT. The chain is built from TRBV5-1 and TRBJ2-3, with 15 bases identical to TRBD2. CDR1 SGHRS and CDR2 YFSETQ come from the germline V gene. The CDR3 is 15 residues long.

The chain joins TRBV5-1 to TRBJ2-1; 12 bases fit TRBD2. CDR3 length: 13 residues. The V segment lost 7 bases and the J segment 4 bases; nucleotides outside the gene matches: 0. Germline loops: CDR1 SGHRS, CDR2 YFSETQ. CDR3 in amino acids: CASGTSGYNEQFF. CDR3 nucleotide sequence: TGCGCCAGCGGGACTAGCGGGTACAATGAGCAGTTCTTC.

This rearrangement joins TRBV6-6 to TRBJ1-1; possibly TRBD1 for D (6 bases). The CDR3 contains 12 residues. The V end lost 6 bases, the J end lost 1 base, and 6 bases lay between the germline ends. Per germline, CDR1 MNHNY and CDR2 SVGAGI (reference sequence). The CDR3 sequence is CASRGGNTEAFF. CDR3 bases: TGTGCCAGCAGAGGGGGGAACACTGAAGCTTTCTTT.

This clone occurred once. This chain uses TRBV4-2 with TRBJ2-3, with unresolved D. Trimming took 1 base from V and 2 from J, leaving 7 bases between them. This CDR3 is built from 14 residues. CDR1 LGHNA and CDR2 YNFKEQ come from the germline V gene. The CDR3 DNA is TGTGCCAGCAGCCAAGTTGTCGACACAGATACGCAGTATTTT. The encoded protein is CASSQVVDTDTQYF.

V gene TRBV5-1 combines with J gene TRBJ2-7; TRBD1 is a possible D gene (6 bases). CDR1 is SGHRS and CDR2 is YFSETQ in the germline V gene. V dropped 0 bases and J dropped 7 bases, with 14 bases sitting between them. The CDR3 contains 14 residues. The CDR3: CASSLAGTLFEQYF. CDR3 DNA: TGCGCCAGCAGCTTGGCTGGGACACTCTTTGAGCAGTACTTC.

V is TRBV7-9 and J is TRBJ1-2; D is undetermined. V was pared by 4 bases and J by 8 bases, with 17 bases between. Germline values: CDR1 SEHNR, CDR2 FQNEAQ (reference sequence). The CDR3 contains 14 residues. The CDR3 bases are TGTGCCAGCAGCTCCTTGCCGACCCAGGCCGGCTACACCTTC. Amino acids: CASSSLPTQAGYTF.

The V and J genes are TRBV28 and TRBJ2-1; 11 bases align to TRBD2. This CDR3 contains 15 residues. Germline assignment: CDR1 MDHEN and CDR2 SYDVKM. The V and J ends lost 3 bases and 7 bases, in that order; junction bases with no gene match: 5. CDR3 in amino acids: CASSFSSGGTNEQFF. In DNA, the CDR3 is TGTGCCAGCAGTTTTTCTAGCGGGGGGACAAATGAGCAGTTCTTC.

The V call is TRBV28, the J call TRBJ2-3; D unclear. This CDR3 has 17 residues. Trimming took 4 bases from V and 4 from J, leaving 21 bases between them. Germline assignment: CDR1 MDHEN and CDR2 SYDVKM. This chain's CDR3 is CASSSSIGGSVPDTQYF. CDR3 nucleotide sequence: TGTGCCAGCAGTTCAAGCATCGGTGGTTCTGTTCCAGATACGCAGTATTTT.

In its sample, this clone was seen once. J is TRBJ2-1 and V is TRBV7-2, with 7 bases lining up with TRBD2. The CDR3 is made up of 13 amino acids. With V trimmed by 5 bases and J by 3 bases, 1 base remained unmatched. The germline V gene has CDR1 SGHTA and CDR2 FQGNSA. The CDR3 region is CASSGTNYNEQFF. The CDR3 region has the DNA TGTGCCAGCAGCGGGACTAACTACAATGAGCAGTTCTTC.